This is a list of T cell receptor beta chains from one sample in a study of blood T cell repertoires in COVID-19. Sequencing was performed with immunoSEQ multiplex PCR; in TCRdb, only in-frame clones are kept and a portion is missing. Of around 140,000 clones listed, 65% to 90% are singletons. Source material: peripheral blood. Source of these receptors: a man between 60 and 70 years old with active or convalescent COVID-19. Both conserved end residues are part of each CDR3. D genes are given only for firm matches. Clone size is stated in some rows and not others, as once, few, many or a class when expanded.

many | . | TRBJ1-1 | TRBV7-9 | TGTGCCAGCAGCTTAGTCGAGAGGGCCTCTGAAGCTTTCTTT | CASSLVERASEAFF
. | . | TRBJ2-2 | TRBV3-1/TRBV3-2 | TGTGCCAGCAGCCCGATAGCCGGGGAGCTGTTTTTT | CASSPIAGELFF
once | TRBD1 | TRBJ1-6 | TRBV19 | TGTGCCAGTAGTATAGCTGGGACAGGGGGCAGGTCACCCCTCCACTTT | CASSIAGTGGRSPLHF
. | . | TRBJ2-2 | TRBV5-3 | TGTGCCAGAAGCTTGGTCCCTAGTTCCCCCCACGGCGGGGAGCTGTTTTTT | CARSLVPSSPHGGELFF
. | TRBD2 | TRBJ2-5 | TRBV4-3 | TGCGCCAGCAGCCAAGATGGTCTAGCGGGAGGAGAGACCCAGTACTTC | CASSQDGLAGGETQYF
. | TRBD1 | TRBJ2-1 | TRBV4-3 | TGCGCCAGCGGTGACAGGGCCTCGAATGAGCAGTTCTTC | CASGDRASNEQFF
few | . | TRBJ1-5 | TRBV10-2 | TGCGCCAGCAGTGAGTCAAGCCGGTTCAATCAGCCCCAGCATTTT | CASSESSRFNQPQHF
. | . | TRBJ2-3 | TRBV3-1/TRBV3-2 | TGTGCCAGCAGCCAAGATCTAATCGGACAGACAGATACGCAGTATTTT | CASSQDLIGQTDTQYF
. | . | TRBJ2-5 | TRBV25-1 | TGTGCCAGCAGTGACCGCCCCGCGGGGGAGACCCAGTACTTC | CASSDRPAGETQYF
. | TRBD1 | TRBJ1-6 | TRBV30 | TGTGCCTGGACAATGGCACAGGGGATGAATTCACCCCTCCACTTT | CAWTMAQGMNSPLHF
. | TRBD2 | TRBJ2-1 | TRBV4-3 | TGCGCCAGCAGCCAAGGGACTAGCGGAGCCTACAATGAGCAGTTCTTC | CASSQGTSGAYNEQFF
. | TRBD1 | TRBJ2-6 | TRBV6-2/TRBV6-3 | TGTGCCAGCAGCAATTTACCGGGACAGGCCATTTCTGGGGCCAACGTCCTGACTTTC | CASSNLPGQAISGANVLTF
. | TRBD2 | TRBJ2-2 | TRBV7-9 | TGTGCCAGCAGCTTAAGCCGGACTAGCGGAAACACCGGGGAGCTGTTTTTT | CASSLSRTSGNTGELFF
. | . | TRBJ2-2 | TRBV5-1 | TGCGCCAGCAGCCCTCGGACAGCGAACACCGGGGAGCTGTTTTTT | CASSPRTANTGELFF
. | TRBD1 | TRBJ1-2 | TRBV6-5 | TGTGCCAGCAGGGAGACAGGGAATTATGGCTACACCTTC | CASRETGNYGYTF
. | TRBD1 | TRBJ1-2 | TRBV6-2/TRBV6-3 | TGTGCCAGCAACCCGGGGACAGGGGGCCTCGTCGTCTATGGCTACACCTTC | CASNPGTGGLVVYGYTF
. | TRBD1 | TRBJ1-1 | TRBV6-5 | TGTGCCAGCAGGCTCCGTCGGACAGGGTCCGAAGCTTTCTTT | CASRLRRTGSEAFF
. | . | TRBJ1-2 | TRBV6-1 | TGTGCCAGCAGTGATCCCGGGATCAATCTCCTGTCGGGTGGCTACACCTTC | CASSDPGINLLSGGYTF
. | . | TRBJ2-3 | TRBV30 | TGTGCCTGGGGAGAGAGAAGGACAGTCGTACACACAGATACGCAGTATTTT | CAWGERRTVVHTDTQYF
. | . | TRBJ2-5 | TRBV15 | TGTGCCACCAGCAGAGCCACAGGGCAAGAGACCCAGTACTTC | CATSRATGQETQYF
. | . | TRBJ2-1 | TRBV3-1/TRBV3-2 | TGTGCCAACAGCCGCTGTGGGGGGATACGGGAGAAGGCGGGTGAGCAGTTCTTC | CANSRCGGIREKAGEQFF
. | TRBD2 | TRBJ2-1 | TRBV5-1 | TGCGCCAGCAGCGGGGGGACTAGCGGGAGTTCCTACAATGAGCAGTTCTTC | CASSGGTSGSSYNEQFF
. | TRBD2 | TRBJ2-3 | TRBV18 | TGTGCCAGCTCCCTCGAGACAGCGGGAGGGACAGATACGCAGTATTTT | CASSLETAGGTDTQYF
. | TRBD2 | TRBJ2-5 | TRBV5-8 | TGTGCCAGCAGCTGGGGGTCGAGCGGGGTGGCTTCGGAGACCCAGTACTTC | CASSWGSSGVASETQYF
. | . | TRBJ1-1 | TRBV2 | TGTGCCAGCAGTGCACAGGGCTACACTGAAGCTTTCTTT | CASSAQGYTEAFF
once | TRBD2 | TRBJ2-3 | TRBV5-4 | TGTGCCAGCAGCTTGGGACTAGCCGAGACCACAGATACGCAGTATTTT | CASSLGLAETTDTQYF
. | . | TRBJ1-4 | TRBV11-3 | TGTGCCAGCAGCTCAAATCGACTCGGGGTTGAAAAACTGTTTTTT | CASSSNRLGVEKLFF
. | . | TRBJ1-5 | TRBV10-2 | TGCGCCAGCAGTTCGGGTCTGGCCCAGCCCCAGCATTTT | CASSSGLAQPQHF
. | . | TRBJ2-3 | TRBV19 | TGTGCCAGTAGTCTACCGTATTTCACAGATACGCAGTATTTT | CASSLPYFTDTQYF
. | . | TRBJ1-3 | TRBV7-2 | TGTGCCAGCGGTCGGGGGGGCTCGGAAAACACCATATATTTT | CASGRGGSENTIYF
. | TRBD1 | TRBJ1-6 | TRBV12-5 | TGTGCTAGTGCTTCGGACAGGAGCTCCTATAATTCACCCCTCCACTTT | CASASDRSSYNSPLHF
. | . | TRBJ1-3 | TRBV6-5 | TGTGCCAGCAGTTATTTGCGCTCTGGAAACACCATATATTTT | CASSYLRSGNTIYF
. | TRBD2 | TRBJ2-3 | TRBV6-4 | TGTGCCAGCAGTGACTCGAATGGCGGGGGGTTCCCAGATACGCAGTATTTT | CASSDSNGGGFPDTQYF
. | . | TRBJ2-3 | TRBV2 | TGTGCCAGCAGTATGGGGGCAGGGATGAGCACAGATACGCAGTATTTT | CASSMGAGMSTDTQYF
. | . | TRBJ2-5 | TRBV25-1 | TGTGCCAGCAGTGAAGGCAGGGAAGAGACCCAGTACTTC | CASSEGREETQYF